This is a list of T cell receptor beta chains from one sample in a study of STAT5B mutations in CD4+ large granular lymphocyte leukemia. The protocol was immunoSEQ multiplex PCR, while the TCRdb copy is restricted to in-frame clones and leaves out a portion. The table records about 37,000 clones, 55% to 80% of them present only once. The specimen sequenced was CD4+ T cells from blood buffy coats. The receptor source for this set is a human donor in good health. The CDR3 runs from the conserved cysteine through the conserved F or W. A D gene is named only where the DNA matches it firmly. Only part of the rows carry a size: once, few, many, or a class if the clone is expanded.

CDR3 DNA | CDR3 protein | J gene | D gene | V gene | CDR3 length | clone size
TGTGCCAGCAGCCTCGGACAGGGGGAAATCACCGGGGAGCTGTTTTTT | CASSLGQGEITGELFF | TRBJ2-2 | TRBD1 | TRBV7-3 | 16 | -
TGTGCCAGTAGTAACCCAGGTATCTCTGGAAACACCATATATTTT | CASSNPGISGNTIYF | TRBJ1-3 | - | TRBV19 | 15 | -
TGTGCCAGCTCACCACAAGCGGGGTCGGGCACTGAAGCTTTCTTT | CASSPQAGSGTEAFF | TRBJ1-1 | - | TRBV18 | 15 | -
TGTGCCAGCAGGCGGTCAGGGAACTACCCCATGAACACTGAAGCTTTCTTT | CASRRSGNYPMNTEAFF | TRBJ1-1 | - | TRBV2 | 17 | -
TGCGCCAGCAGCTCCTCAGGGGGGAACGGGTACTATGGCTACACCTTC | CASSSSGGNGYYGYTF | TRBJ1-2 | TRBD1 | TRBV5-1 | 16 | once
TGCGCCATTGGACTAGCGGGGGCCTACGAGCAGTACTTC | CAIGLAGAYEQYF | TRBJ2-7 | TRBD2 | TRBV10-2 | 13 | -
TGTGCCAGCAGCTTAGCGCTCGCCAGCACAGATACGCAGTATTTT | CASSLALASTDTQYF | TRBJ2-3 | - | TRBV7-2 | 15 | -
TGCGCCAGCACTGCGGGACAGGGATTAAGCTATGGCTACACCTTC | CASTAGQGLSYGYTF | TRBJ1-2 | TRBD1 | TRBV4-1 | 15 | few
TGCGCCAGCAGCCAAGGAAAAAGCGGGGGGGTGAGCTCCTACAATGAGCAGTTCTTC | CASSQGKSGGVSSYNEQFF | TRBJ2-1 | TRBD2 | TRBV4-1 | 19 | -
TGCGCCAGCAGCTTGGGAGCGGGGGGCACAGATACGCAGTATTTT | CASSLGAGGTDTQYF | TRBJ2-3 | TRBD2 | TRBV5-1 | 15 | -
TGTGCCAGTAGTACTTGGGTGGGTAACTATGGCTACACCTTC | CASSTWVGNYGYTF | TRBJ1-2 | - | TRBV19 | 14 | -
TGTGCCAGCAGAGAGAGCGGCGCCGGGGAGCTGTTTTTT | CASRESGAGELFF | TRBJ2-2 | - | TRBV2 | 13 | few
TGTGCCAGCACCCCCGGGGGGAACCGCGAGCCCCAGCATTTT | CASTPGGNREPQHF | TRBJ1-5 | - | TRBV7-8 | 14 | -
TGTGCCAGCAGCACGGGTACCTACGAGCAGTACTTC | CASSTGTYEQYF | TRBJ2-7 | - | TRBV11-2 | 12 | -